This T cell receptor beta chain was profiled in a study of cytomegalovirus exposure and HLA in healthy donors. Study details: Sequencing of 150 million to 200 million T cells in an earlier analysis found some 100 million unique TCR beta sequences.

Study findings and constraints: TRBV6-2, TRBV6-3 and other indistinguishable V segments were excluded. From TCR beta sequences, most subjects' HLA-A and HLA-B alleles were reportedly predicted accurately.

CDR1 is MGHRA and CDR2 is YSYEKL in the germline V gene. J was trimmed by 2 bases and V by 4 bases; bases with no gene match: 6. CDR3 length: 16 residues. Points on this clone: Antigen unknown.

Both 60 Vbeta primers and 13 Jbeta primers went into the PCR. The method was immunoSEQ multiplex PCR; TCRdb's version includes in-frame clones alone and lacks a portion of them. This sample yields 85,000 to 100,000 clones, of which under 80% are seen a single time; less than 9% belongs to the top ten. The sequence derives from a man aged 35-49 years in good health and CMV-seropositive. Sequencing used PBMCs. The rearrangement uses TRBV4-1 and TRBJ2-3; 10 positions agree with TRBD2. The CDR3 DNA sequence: TGCGCCAGCAGCCCAAAGCTAGCGGGAGACACAGATACGCAGTATTTT. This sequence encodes CASSPKLAGDTDTQYF.